The present T cell receptor (beta chain) was sequenced within a study of identical twins. The CDR3 is made up of 14 amino acids. The germline CDR1 and CDR2 sequences are MDHEN and SYDVKM. Trimming stripped 3 bases from V and 2 bases from J, with 7 bases between. TCRdb fed the 5' RACE reads into MiXCR, producing one record per CDR3 protein. The repertoire holds 1.5 million or so distinct CDR3 sequences, with around 33% as singletons. This clonotype was sampled from a newborn girl in good health. The material sequenced was cord blood. This rearrangement joins TRBV28 to TRBJ2-2; D is uncertain. The CDR3 here is CASSLPVNTGELFF. The CDR3 DNA reads as TGTGCCAGCAGTTTGCCGGTCAACACCGGGGAGCTGTTTTTT.